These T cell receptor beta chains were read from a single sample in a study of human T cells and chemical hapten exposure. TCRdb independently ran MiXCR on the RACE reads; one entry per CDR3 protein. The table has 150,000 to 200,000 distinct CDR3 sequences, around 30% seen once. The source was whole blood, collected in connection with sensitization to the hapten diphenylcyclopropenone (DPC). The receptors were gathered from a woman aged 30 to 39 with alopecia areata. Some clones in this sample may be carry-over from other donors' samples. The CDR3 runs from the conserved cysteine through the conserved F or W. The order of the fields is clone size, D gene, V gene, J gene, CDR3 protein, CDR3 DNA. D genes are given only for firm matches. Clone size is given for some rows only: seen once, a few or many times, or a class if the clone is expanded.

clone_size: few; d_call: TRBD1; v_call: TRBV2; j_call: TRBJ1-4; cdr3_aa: CATTGQGITEKLFF; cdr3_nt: TGTGCCACCACAGGACAGGGAATTACGGAAAAACTGTTTTTT
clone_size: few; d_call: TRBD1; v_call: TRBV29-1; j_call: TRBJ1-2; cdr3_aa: CSVGARAGGPGYTF; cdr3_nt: TGCAGCGTTGGGGCCCGGGCAGGGGGCCCTGGCTACACCTTC
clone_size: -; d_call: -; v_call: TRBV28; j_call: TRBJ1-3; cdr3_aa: CASSGSEELNTIYF; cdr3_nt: TGTGCCAGCAGTGGTTCCGAAGAACTGAACACCATATATTTT
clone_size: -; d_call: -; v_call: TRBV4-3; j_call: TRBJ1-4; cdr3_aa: CASSQDRGDSEKLFF; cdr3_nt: TGCGCCAGCAGCCAAGATCGAGGGGATTCTGAAAAACTGTTTTTT
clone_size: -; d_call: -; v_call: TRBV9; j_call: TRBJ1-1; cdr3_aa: CASSQGWTTEAFF; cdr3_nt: TGTGCCAGCAGCCAGGGGTGGACCACTGAAGCTTTCTTT
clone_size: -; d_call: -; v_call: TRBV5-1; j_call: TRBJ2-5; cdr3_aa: CASSIVGRTQETQYF; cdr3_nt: TGCGCCAGCAGTATCGTCGGCAGGACCCAAGAGACCCAGTACTTC
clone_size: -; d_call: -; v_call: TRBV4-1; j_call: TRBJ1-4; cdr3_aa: CASSQDANSPSFLFF; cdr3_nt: TGCGCCAGCAGCCAAGATGCCAACTCCCCCTCGTTCCTGTTTTTT
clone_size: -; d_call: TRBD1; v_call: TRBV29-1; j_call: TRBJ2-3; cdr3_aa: CSVEDRGGRGPDTQYF; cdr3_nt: TGCAGCGTTGAAGATCGGGGAGGCAGGGGGCCAGATACGCAGTATTTT
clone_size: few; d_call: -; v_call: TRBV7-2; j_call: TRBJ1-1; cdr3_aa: CASSLNLSPDAFF; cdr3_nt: TGTGCCAGCAGCTTAAATTTGTCGCCAGACGCTTTCTTT
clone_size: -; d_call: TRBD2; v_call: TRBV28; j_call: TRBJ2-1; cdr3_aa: CASSTLGAGAPNEQFF; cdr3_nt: TGTGCCAGCAGTACCCTAGGAGCGGGAGCCCCCAATGAGCAGTTCTTC
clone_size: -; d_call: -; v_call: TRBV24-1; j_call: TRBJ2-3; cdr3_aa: CATRRDGTSTDTQYF; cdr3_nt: TGTGCCACCCGTAGGGACGGGACTAGCACAGATACGCAGTATTTT
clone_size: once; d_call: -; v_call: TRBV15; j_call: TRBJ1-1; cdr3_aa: CATSRGYGYTEAFF; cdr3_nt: TGTGCCACCAGCAGAGGGTATGGGTACACTGAAGCTTTCTTT
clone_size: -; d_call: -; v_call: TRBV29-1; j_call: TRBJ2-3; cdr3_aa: CSVAVTDTQYF; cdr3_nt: TGCAGCGTTGCGGTCACAGATACGCAGTATTTT
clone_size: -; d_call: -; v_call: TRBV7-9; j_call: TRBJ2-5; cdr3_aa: CASSYVQETQYF; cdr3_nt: TGTGCCAGCAGCTATGTTCAAGAGACCCAGTACTTC
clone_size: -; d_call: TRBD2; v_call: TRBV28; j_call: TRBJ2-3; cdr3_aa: CASSPSGPSGSTDTQYF; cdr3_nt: TGTGCCAGCAGTCCCTCAGGGCCTAGCGGGAGCACAGATACGCAGTATTTT
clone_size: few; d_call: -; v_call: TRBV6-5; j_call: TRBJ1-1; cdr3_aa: CASRAWEMNTEAFF; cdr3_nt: TGTGCCAGCAGAGCCTGGGAAATGAACACTGAAGCTTTCTTT
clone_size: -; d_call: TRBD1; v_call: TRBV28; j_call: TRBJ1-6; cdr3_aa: CASTRDRGLSPLHF; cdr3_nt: TGTGCCAGCACCCGGGACAGGGGCTTGTCACCCCTCCACTTT
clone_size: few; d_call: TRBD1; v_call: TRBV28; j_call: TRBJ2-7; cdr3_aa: CASSPPDRVWEQYF; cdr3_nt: TGTGCCAGCAGTCCCCCGGACAGGGTCTGGGAGCAGTACTTC
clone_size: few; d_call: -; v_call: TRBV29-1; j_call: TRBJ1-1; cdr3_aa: CSVEGPYEAFF; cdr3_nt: TGCAGCGTTGAAGGACCCTATGAAGCTTTCTTT
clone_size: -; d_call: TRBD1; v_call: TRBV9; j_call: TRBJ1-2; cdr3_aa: CASSVGAGGFHIYGYTF; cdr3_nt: TGTGCCAGCAGCGTAGGGGCAGGGGGGTTCCACATTTATGGCTACACCTTC
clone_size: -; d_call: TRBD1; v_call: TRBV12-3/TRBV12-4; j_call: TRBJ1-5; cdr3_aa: CASRSGTGGRQPQHF; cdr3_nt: TGTGCCAGCAGGTCCGGGACAGGGGGCCGCCAGCCCCAGCATTTT
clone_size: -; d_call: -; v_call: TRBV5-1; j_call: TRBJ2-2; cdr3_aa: CASSLTLNGAGELFF; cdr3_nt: TGCGCCAGCAGCTTGACCCTAAACGGCGCCGGGGAGCTGTTTTTT
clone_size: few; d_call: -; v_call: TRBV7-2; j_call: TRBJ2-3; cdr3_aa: CASSPDSLGTDTQYF; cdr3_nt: TGTGCCAGCAGCCCCGACAGCTTGGGCACAGATACGCAGTATTTT
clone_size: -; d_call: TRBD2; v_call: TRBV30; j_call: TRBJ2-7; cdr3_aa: CAWSRGGISYEQYF; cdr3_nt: TGTGCCTGGAGTCGGGGGGGGATCTCCTACGAGCAGTACTTC
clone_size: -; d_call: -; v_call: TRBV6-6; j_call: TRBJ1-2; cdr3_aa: CATGNPPSLYGYTF; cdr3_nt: TGTGCCACCGGGAACCCCCCAAGCCTCTATGGCTACACCTTC
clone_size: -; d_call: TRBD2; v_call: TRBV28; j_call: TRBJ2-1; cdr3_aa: CASSFTGLAGTEQFF; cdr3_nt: TGTGCCAGCAGTTTCACGGGACTAGCGGGAACTGAGCAGTTCTTC
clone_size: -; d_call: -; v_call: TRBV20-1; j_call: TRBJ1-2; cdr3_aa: CSARALTVGDYGYTF; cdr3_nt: TGCAGTGCTAGAGCTTTGACGGTGGGGGACTATGGCTACACCTTC
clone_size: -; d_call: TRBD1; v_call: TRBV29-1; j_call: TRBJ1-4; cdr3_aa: CSVSSGDREKLFF; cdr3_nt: TGCAGCGTTTCCTCCGGGGACAGAGAAAAACTGTTTTTT
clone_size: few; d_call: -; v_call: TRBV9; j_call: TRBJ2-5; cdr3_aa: CASSVSLGQETQYF; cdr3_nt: TGTGCCAGCAGCGTAAGTCTAGGGCAAGAGACCCAGTACTTC
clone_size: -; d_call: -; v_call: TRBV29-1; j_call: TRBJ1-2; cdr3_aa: CRAAGAYGYTF; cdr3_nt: TGCAGGGCGGCTGGGGCCTATGGCTACACCTTC
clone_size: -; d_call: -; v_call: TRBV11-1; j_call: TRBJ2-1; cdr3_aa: CASQGSDEQFF; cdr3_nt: TGTGCCAGCCAGGGCAGCGATGAGCAGTTCTTC
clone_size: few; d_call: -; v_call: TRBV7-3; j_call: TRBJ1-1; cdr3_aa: CASSPGSTENTEAFF; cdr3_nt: TGTGCCAGCAGCCCAGGAAGTACAGAGAACACTGAAGCTTTCTTT
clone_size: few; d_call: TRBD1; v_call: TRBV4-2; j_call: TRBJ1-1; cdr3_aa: CASSPPGTGILNTEAFF; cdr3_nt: TGTGCCAGCAGCCCTCCCGGGACAGGGATCTTGAACACTGAAGCTTTCTTT
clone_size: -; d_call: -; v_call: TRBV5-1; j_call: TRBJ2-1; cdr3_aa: CASSLVADSYNEQFF; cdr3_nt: TGCGCCAGCAGCTTGGTAGCAGACTCCTACAATGAGCAGTTCTTC
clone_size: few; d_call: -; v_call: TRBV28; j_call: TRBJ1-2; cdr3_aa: CASSPGHHANYGYTF; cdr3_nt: TGTGCCAGCAGTCCCGGACACCATGCTAACTATGGCTACACCTTC
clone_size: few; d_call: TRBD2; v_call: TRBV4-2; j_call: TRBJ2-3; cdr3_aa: CASSQEGTSLHTQYF; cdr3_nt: TGTGCCAGCAGCCAAGAAGGGACTAGTCTACATACGCAGTATTTT